This T cell receptor (beta chain) was sequenced in a study of blood T cell repertoires in COVID-19. TCRdb keeps only in-frame clones here, not all; method: immunoSEQ multiplex PCR. The sample includes nearly 80,000 clones, approximately 80% of them seen just once. This CDR3 has 15 residues. The germline CDR1 and CDR2 sequences are PRHDT and FYEKMQ (reference sequence). The ends lost 4 bases at V and 2 bases at J; junction bases unmatched: 5. The sequenced sample was peripheral blood. The chain uses TRBV13 and TRBJ2-5; 9 nucleotides line up with TRBD2. The receptor was isolated from a woman aged 70-85 years with acute or convalescent COVID-19. CDR3 sequence (DNA): TGTGCCAGCAGCTCTAGCGGGATGGAACAAGAGACCCAGTACTTC. Protein: CASSSSGMEQETQYF.